The present T cell receptor (beta chain) was sequenced within a study of blood T cell repertoires in COVID-19. Overall study context: Nucleic acid was either cDNA or gDNA, and it came from T cells, B-cell-depleted T cells, or PBMCs.

Assay: immunoSEQ multiplex PCR; the TCRdb copy retains only in-frame clones and omits some. The table records under 350,000 clones, 75% to 90% of them present only once. V gave up 6 bases and J gave up 7 bases, with 16 bases separating them. Looked up from germline, CDR1 is LGHDT and CDR2 is YNNKEL (reference sequence). This CDR3 region has 14 residues. In terms of age and location, participants ranged from roughly 18 to 95 years and lived in about two dozen US areas. The material sequenced was PBMCs or T cells enriched from blood (not recorded which). The clonotype comes from a woman aged 40 to 50 who had recovered from COVID-19. The rearrangement links TRBV3-1 (or the pseudogene TRBV3-2) to TRBJ2-1; D perhaps matches TRBD1 (5 bases). Written as DNA, the CDR3 is TGTGCCAGCAGTCCGAGCTACCCAGGGAATGAGCAGTTCTTC. Translation: CASSPSYPGNEQFF.